These T cell receptor beta chains were read from a single sample in a study of cytomegalovirus exposure and HLA in healthy donors. The assay was immunoSEQ multiplex PCR, and TCRdb's table has in-frame clones only and misses some. The sample lists tens of thousands of clones; roughly 88% were seen once. The sequenced material came from PBMCs. The receptors were gathered from a man under 40 in good health and CMV-seronegative. The CDR3 runs from the conserved cysteine through the conserved F or W. Fields, in order: D gene, J gene, clone size, V gene, CDR3 DNA, CDR3 protein. The D gene is left open where the match is weak. Clone size appears in some rows only: once, few, many, or a class for an expanded clone.

D gene: .
J gene: TRBJ2-3
clone size: .
V gene: TRBV6-4
CDR3 DNA: TGTGCCAGCAGTAGTGACACCTCGTCGGCAGATACGCAGTATTTT
CDR3 protein: CASSSDTSSADTQYF

D gene: TRBD2
J gene: TRBJ2-1
clone size: once
V gene: TRBV7-9
CDR3 DNA: TGTGCCAGCAGCTACGGGGGACTAGCATTATATGAGCAGTTCTTC
CDR3 protein: CASSYGGLALYEQFF

D gene: .
J gene: TRBJ2-7
clone size: .
V gene: TRBV7-6
CDR3 DNA: TGTGCCAGCAGCTTAGACCGACAGACCTACTCCTACGAGCAGTACTTC
CDR3 protein: CASSLDRQTYSYEQYF

D gene: .
J gene: TRBJ1-3
clone size: .
V gene: TRBV6-6
CDR3 DNA: TGTGCCAGCAGTTTCGGGGGTTCAGGAAACACCATATATTTT
CDR3 protein: CASSFGGSGNTIYF

D gene: .
J gene: TRBJ1-1
clone size: .
V gene: TRBV7-9
CDR3 DNA: TGTGCCAGCAGCTTAGTCTCGGGGTCCACTGAAGCTTTCTTT
CDR3 protein: CASSLVSGSTEAFF

D gene: TRBD1
J gene: TRBJ2-3
clone size: once
V gene: TRBV7-9
CDR3 DNA: TGTGCCAGCAGCTTAGGACAGGGGGCTAGCACAGATACGCAGTATTTT
CDR3 protein: CASSLGQGASTDTQYF

D gene: .
J gene: TRBJ2-3
clone size: .
V gene: TRBV30
CDR3 DNA: TGTGCCTGGACGTCTCTTGATACGCAGTATTTT
CDR3 protein: CAWTSLDTQYF

D gene: .
J gene: TRBJ1-5
clone size: .
V gene: TRBV4-2
CDR3 DNA: TGTGCCAGCAGCCAAGATCAGGGTGGCAATCAGCCCCAGCATTTT
CDR3 protein: CASSQDQGGNQPQHF

D gene: TRBD2
J gene: TRBJ2-7
clone size: few
V gene: TRBV5-1
CDR3 DNA: TGCGCCAGCAGCTTGCCCAGGGAGGGGGAGCAGTACTTC
CDR3 protein: CASSLPREGEQYF

D gene: .
J gene: TRBJ2-1
clone size: .
V gene: TRBV15
CDR3 DNA: TGTGCCACCAGCAGACAGGGGGAGGTCGATGAGCAGTTCTTC
CDR3 protein: CATSRQGEVDEQFF

D gene: .
J gene: TRBJ1-6
clone size: .
V gene: TRBV5-1
CDR3 DNA: TGCGCCAGCAGCTGGGACGGGGGATACCCCCTCCACTTT
CDR3 protein: CASSWDGGYPLHF

D gene: TRBD1
J gene: TRBJ2-1
clone size: once
V gene: TRBV7-3
CDR3 DNA: TGTGCCAGCAGCTCGAGAAATCCGGGGACAGGGAGGATCTCCTACAATGAGCAGTTCTTC
CDR3 protein: CASSSRNPGTGRISYNEQFF

D gene: TRBD2
J gene: TRBJ2-2
clone size: .
V gene: TRBV6-5
CDR3 DNA: TGTGCCAGCAGGCGACTAGCGGGAGGGACCGGGGAGCTGTTTTTT
CDR3 protein: CASRRLAGGTGELFF

D gene: TRBD2
J gene: TRBJ2-7
clone size: .
V gene: TRBV7-9
CDR3 DNA: TGTGCCAGCAGCTCCCAGACTAGCGGGGTTGTATACGAGCAGTACTTC
CDR3 protein: CASSSQTSGVVYEQYF

D gene: TRBD2
J gene: TRBJ2-3
clone size: once
V gene: TRBV30
CDR3 DNA: TGTGCCTGGAGCAACGCCGGGACTAGCGGGACAGATACGCAGTATTTT
CDR3 protein: CAWSNAGTSGTDTQYF

D gene: .
J gene: TRBJ1-2
clone size: .
V gene: TRBV9
CDR3 DNA: TGTGCCAGCAGCGGAGAGCGGGGCTGGGACAATAGCTACACCTTC
CDR3 protein: CASSGERGWDNSYTF

D gene: .
J gene: TRBJ2-7
clone size: .
V gene: TRBV27
CDR3 DNA: TGTGCCAGCGGGGGCCCCTACGAGCAGTACTTC
CDR3 protein: CASGGPYEQYF

D gene: TRBD1
J gene: TRBJ2-7
clone size: .
V gene: TRBV5-1
CDR3 DNA: TGCGCCAGCAGCTCTGGACAGGGGGCTGACGAGCAGTACTTC
CDR3 protein: CASSSGQGADEQYF

D gene: TRBD2
J gene: TRBJ2-3
clone size: .
V gene: TRBV27
CDR3 DNA: TGTGCCAGCAGCTGGACTAGCATGGATACGCAGTATTTT
CDR3 protein: CASSWTSMDTQYF

D gene: TRBD2
J gene: TRBJ2-1
clone size: .
V gene: TRBV9
CDR3 DNA: TGTGCCAGCAGCGTTAGCGGGAGATTCGACAATGAGCAGTTCTTC
CDR3 protein: CASSVSGRFDNEQFF

D gene: TRBD1
J gene: TRBJ2-1
clone size: once
V gene: TRBV10-2
CDR3 DNA: TGCGCCAGCAGTGAACAGGGGGGACACAATGAGCAGTTCTTC
CDR3 protein: CASSEQGGHNEQFF

D gene: .
J gene: TRBJ2-1
clone size: .
V gene: TRBV15
CDR3 DNA: TGTGCCACCAGCAGAGATCGTGACGGGAGCACCGAGCAGTTCTTC
CDR3 protein: CATSRDRDGSTEQFF

D gene: TRBD1
J gene: TRBJ1-1
clone size: .
V gene: TRBV14
CDR3 DNA: TGTGCCAGCAGCCAAGCCATGACAGGGCACTTTAACACTGAAGCTTTCTTT
CDR3 protein: CASSQAMTGHFNTEAFF

D gene: .
J gene: TRBJ2-1
clone size: once
V gene: TRBV28
CDR3 DNA: TGTGCCAGCAGTTTGTACAGGGACGGATACAATGAGCAGTTCTTC
CDR3 protein: CASSLYRDGYNEQFF

D gene: TRBD1
J gene: TRBJ2-1
clone size: once
V gene: TRBV5-6
CDR3 DNA: TGTGCCAGCAGCTCCATTAACAGGGGTGAGCAGTTCTTC
CDR3 protein: CASSSINRGEQFF

D gene: TRBD2
J gene: TRBJ2-1
clone size: .
V gene: TRBV7-3
CDR3 DNA: TGTGCCAGCAGCCTCACGGGGGGCTACAATGAGCAGTTCTTC
CDR3 protein: CASSLTGGYNEQFF

D gene: TRBD2
J gene: TRBJ2-2
clone size: .
V gene: TRBV29-1
CDR3 DNA: TGCAGCGGGCGGGGGTCGAACACCGGGGAGCTGTTTTTT
CDR3 protein: CSGRGSNTGELFF

D gene: TRBD2
J gene: TRBJ2-2
clone size: .
V gene: TRBV11-3
CDR3 DNA: TGTGCCAGCAGCCGAGCGGGAGGGTCCGGGGAGCTGTTTTTT
CDR3 protein: CASSRAGGSGELFF

D gene: TRBD2
J gene: TRBJ2-3
clone size: few
V gene: TRBV28
CDR3 DNA: TGTGCCAGCAGCGTAGCGGGAGCGGGCACAGATACGCAGTATTTT
CDR3 protein: CASSVAGAGTDTQYF